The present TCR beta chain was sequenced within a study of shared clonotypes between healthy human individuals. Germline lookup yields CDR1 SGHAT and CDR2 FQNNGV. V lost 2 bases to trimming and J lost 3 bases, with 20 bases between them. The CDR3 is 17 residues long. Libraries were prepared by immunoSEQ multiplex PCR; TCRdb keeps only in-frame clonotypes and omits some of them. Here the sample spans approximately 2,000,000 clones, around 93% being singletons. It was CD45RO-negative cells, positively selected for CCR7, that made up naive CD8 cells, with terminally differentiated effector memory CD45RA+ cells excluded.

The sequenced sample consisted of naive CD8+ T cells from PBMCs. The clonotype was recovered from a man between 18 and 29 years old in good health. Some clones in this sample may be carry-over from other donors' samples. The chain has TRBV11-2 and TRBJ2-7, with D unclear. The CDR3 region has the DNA TGTGCCAGCAGCTTAAGCCACCCCCGGAGCCCTAACTACGAGCAGTACTTC. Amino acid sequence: CASSLSHPRSPNYEQYF.